The rows below give T cell receptor beta chains drawn from one sample of a study of cytomegalovirus exposure and HLA in healthy donors. Assay: immunoSEQ multiplex PCR; the TCRdb copy retains only in-frame clones and omits some. The sample includes about 150,000 clones, roughly 77% of them seen just once. The sample comprised PBMCs. All receptors derive from a man aged 25-45 years in good health and CMV-seropositive. The CDR3 runs from the conserved cysteine through the conserved F or W. A D gene is named only where the DNA matches it firmly. Clone size appears in some rows only: once, few, many, or a class for an expanded clone.

TRBD2 - TRBJ2-3 TRBV19 CAGRGGTSAPLSTDTQYF TGTGCCGGAAGAGGAGGGACTAGCGCTCCCCTCAGCACAGATACGCAGTATTTT
- - TRBJ2-7 TRBV10-2 CASSDLTFSYEQYF TGCGCCAGCAGTGATCTCACTTTCTCCTACGAGCAGTACTTC
- - TRBJ1-2 TRBV19 CASRTPGEGSYGYTF TGTGCCAGTCGTACACCCGGGGAGGGGAGCTATGGCTACACCTTC
- - TRBJ1-3 TRBV7-2 CASSSTRGSGNTIYF TGTGCCAGCAGCTCAACCCGCGGCTCTGGAAACACCATATATTTT
- - TRBJ1-1 TRBV7-9 CSSSASGSEAFF TGTTCCAGCAGCGCCTCGGGGAGTGAAGCTTTCTTT
- - TRBJ1-1 TRBV7-9 CASSPQGNTEAFF TGTGCCAGCAGCCCTCAGGGGAACACTGAAGCTTTCTTT
- - TRBJ2-3 TRBV4-2 CASSQDRQITDTQYF TGTGCCAGCAGCCAAGATCGTCAGATCACAGATACGCAGTATTTT
- few TRBJ1-1 TRBV16 CASSQGYQGGTEAFF TGTGCCAGCAGCCAAGGTTACCAGGGAGGAACTGAAGCTTTCTTT
- few TRBJ2-3 TRBV7-8 CASSITGRRGPRRGTDTQYF TGTGCCAGCAGCATCACCGGCCGCCGAGGGCCCAGGAGGGGCACAGATACGCAGTATTTT
- - TRBJ2-7 TRBV7-3 CASSLGSSSVGGYEQYF TGTGCCAGCAGCTTGGGTTCTTCTAGCGTGGGAGGCTACGAGCAGTACTTC
TRBD2 few TRBJ2-1 TRBV30 CAWKRDHNEQFF TGTGCCTGGAAGCGGGACCACAATGAGCAGTTCTTC
- - TRBJ1-1 TRBV25-1 CASSDSTAFFTEAFF TGTGCCAGCAGTGACTCGACAGCTTTTTTCACTGAAGCTTTCTTT
TRBD2 - TRBJ2-1 TRBV11-3 CASSPGTSGGAKQFF TGTGCCAGCAGCCCCGGGACTAGCGGGGGGGCTAAGCAGTTCTTC
- - TRBJ2-2 TRBV19 CASSIVGASGELFF TGTGCCAGTAGTATAGTAGGGGCGTCCGGGGAGCTGTTTTTT
TRBD1 few TRBJ1-4 TRBV11-2 CASSWGQGSNEKLFF TGTGCCAGCAGCTGGGGACAGGGATCTAATGAAAAACTGTTTTTT
TRBD1 - TRBJ2-5 TRBV29-1 CSVGGTGPGETQYF TGCAGCGTTGGGGGGACAGGCCCCGGGGAGACCCAGTACTTC
TRBD2 - TRBJ2-1 TRBV18 CASSPGLSNEQFF TGTGCCAGCTCACCGGGACTATCCAATGAGCAGTTCTTC
TRBD1 - TRBJ1-2 TRBV30 CAWIPRDRDYGYTF TGTGCCTGGATCCCCCGGGACAGGGACTATGGCTACACCTTC
TRBD1 - TRBJ1-1 TRBV19 CASNVQGASDTEAFF TGTGCCAGTAATGTTCAGGGGGCTTCGGACACTGAAGCTTTCTTT
- - TRBJ1-1 TRBV19 CASSIVELSEAFF TGTGCCAGTAGTATAGTGGAGTTATCGGAAGCTTTCTTT
TRBD1 - TRBJ1-6 TRBV4-3 CASSQEVQGNSPLHF TGCGCCAGCAGCCAAGAGGTACAGGGGAATTCACCCCTCCACTTT
- few TRBJ2-7 TRBV15 CATSRDLDSYEQYF TGTGCCACCAGCAGAGACTTAGACAGCTACGAGCAGTACTTC
- - TRBJ2-7 TRBV28 CASSLLGVKYF TGTGCCAGCAGTTTACTCGGGGTCAAATACTTC
TRBD1 - TRBJ2-5 TRBV7-9 CASSFPQGIGETQYF TGTGCCAGCAGCTTCCCACAGGGGATCGGAGAGACCCAGTACTTC
- - TRBJ2-5 TRBV18 CASSPPSGRETQYF TGTGCCAGCTCACCACCGTCAGGGCGAGAGACCCAGTACTTC
- - TRBJ2-2 TRBV6-5 CASKGQNTGELFF TGTGCCAGCAAGGGGCAGAACACCGGGGAGCTGTTTTTT
- - TRBJ1-5 TRBV5-1 CASSFTTGNQPQHF TGCGCCAGCAGCTTCACTACGGGCAATCAGCCCCAGCATTTT
TRBD2 - TRBJ2-1 TRBV10-3 CAISDVGGAGNEQFF TGTGCCATCAGTGATGTCGGGGGGGCAGGCAATGAGCAGTTCTTC
- once TRBJ2-2 TRBV7-7 CASSPQVGLPNTGELFF TGTGCTAGCAGCCCCCAAGTGGGGCTACCGAACACCGGGGAGCTGTTTTTT
- once TRBJ2-1 TRBV19 CASSADSYNEQFF TGTGCCAGTAGTGCGGACAGCTACAATGAGCAGTTCTTC
- - TRBJ2-3 TRBV2 CATMEGATDTQYF TGTGCAACCATGGAGGGGGCCACAGATACGCAGTATTTT
- - TRBJ2-2 TRBV27 CASMTGNTGELFF TGTGCCAGCATGACAGGGAACACCGGGGAGCTGTTTTTT
TRBD1 - TRBJ1-1 TRBV18 CASSPPRQGMNTEAFF TGTGCCAGCTCACCACCCCGACAGGGGATGAACACTGAAGCTTTCTTT
- - TRBJ1-1 TRBV6-1 CASSGRAGTEAFF TGTGCCAGCAGTGGGCGGGCCGGCACTGAAGCTTTCTTT
- - TRBJ1-1 TRBV4-3 CASSQESTGVREAFF TGCGCCAGCAGCCAAGAGTCAACAGGAGTACGTGAAGCTTTCTTT
TRBD2 few TRBJ2-5 TRBV2 CASSGQRGLGNRRETQYF TGTGCCAGCAGCGGCCAGCGGGGGCTAGGAAATCGTCGAGAGACCCAGTACTTC
- - TRBJ2-1 TRBV2 CASNRDITNEQFF TGTGCCAGCAACAGGGACATCACCAATGAGCAGTTCTTC
- few TRBJ1-2 TRBV5-6 CASSLEQIANYGYTF TGTGCCAGCAGCTTGGAACAGATTGCTAACTATGGCTACACCTTC
- few TRBJ2-7 TRBV6-5 CASSYSRVGRGYEQYF TGTGCCAGCAGTTACTCGAGGGTTGGCAGGGGTTACGAGCAGTACTTC
- - TRBJ1-1 TRBV29-1 CSVEDRTMTEAFF TGCAGCGTTGAAGACCGGACTATGACTGAAGCTTTCTTT
- - TRBJ2-7 TRBV18 CASSPELYEQYF TGTGCCAGCTCACCAGAGCTCTACGAGCAGTACTTC
- few TRBJ2-7 TRBV4-1 CASSQVGGEQYF TGCGCCAGCAGCCAAGTCGGGGGCGAGCAGTACTTC
TRBD2 - TRBJ2-7 TRBV30 CAWNRGGRGIEQYF TGTGCCTGGAATCGGGGGGGCAGGGGTATCGAGCAGTACTTC
TRBD1 - TRBJ2-7 TRBV19 CASSIDLGTGSPYEQYF TGTGCCAGTAGTATAGATCTGGGGACAGGGTCCCCCTACGAGCAGTACTTC
TRBD2 - TRBJ2-3 TRBV6-6 CASSTSGGASDTQYF TGTGCCAGCAGTACTAGCGGGGGGGCCTCAGATACGCAGTATTTT
- few TRBJ2-2 TRBV7-8 CASSPTGHTGELFF TGTGCCAGCAGCCCGACAGGTCACACCGGGGAGCTGTTTTTT